Below are 25 T cell receptor beta chains sequenced from a single sample in a study of T cell responses to AZD1222 COVID-19 vaccine. The data were produced by immunoSEQ multiplex PCR, yet TCRdb's version contains in-frame clones alone and is incomplete. The data contain around 200,000 clones, around 94% of them singletons. Source: peripheral blood, taken 28 days after the second AZD1222 dose. These receptors were taken from an adult who received the AZD1222 COVID-19 vaccine.

On this clone itself: Other DNA sequences within the sample encode an identical CDR3. The chain recombines TRBV6-1 with TRBJ1-2; D is perhaps TRBD1 (6 bases). Germline values: CDR1 MNHNS, CDR2 SASEGT. The CDR3 runs to 13 residues. The V end lost 3 bases, the J end lost 2 bases, and 7 bases lay between the germline ends. CDR3 sequence: CASSEQGNYGYTF. CDR3 nucleotide sequence: TGTGCCAGCAGTGAGCAGGGGAACTATGGCTACACCTTC.

This clone was picked up one time. V and J are TRBV4-1 and TRBJ1-1, with TRBD1 identical over 8 bases. Per the germline V gene, CDR1 is MGHRA and CDR2 is YSYEKL. V gave up 4 bases and J gave up 5 bases; unmatched junction bases: 9. This CDR3 is 15 amino acids long. The CDR3 DNA sequence: TGCGCCAGCAGCCTAAACGGACAGGGTGGGACTGAAGCTTTCTTT. Its protein product is CASSLNGQGGTEAFF.

V usage is TRBV18 and J usage is TRBJ2-5; the match to TRBD2 covers 9 bases. The V segment lost 1 base and the J segment 5 bases; nucleotides outside the gene matches: 5. The CDR3 is made up of 15 amino acids. Germline V gene sequence: CDR1 KGHSH, CDR2 LQKENI. The DNA of the CDR3 is TGTGCCAGCTCACCACAGCGGGGGGTCGAGGAGACCCAGTACTTC. Its protein is CASSPQRGVEETQYF.

The CDR3 protein is CASSYSTRGYTF. CDR3 bases: TGTGCCAGCAGTTACTCGACGCGTGGCTACACCTTC. V and J are TRBV6-2 or TRBV6-3 and TRBJ1-2; D uncertain. Trimming took 0 bases from V and 7 from J, leaving 6 bases between them. This CDR3 region has 12 residues. The germline V gene has CDR1 MNHEY and CDR2 SVGEGT.

J is TRBJ1-6 and V is TRBV18; weak D call: TRBD1 (5 bases). The CDR3 runs to 17 residues. V was trimmed by 1 base and J by 5 bases, leaving 15 bases between them. From germline, CDR1 is KGHSH and CDR2 LQKENI. This CDR3 reads CASSPLGREVDNSPLHF. The CDR3 DNA reads as TGTGCCAGCTCACCACTGGGCAGGGAGGTGGATAATTCACCCCTCCACTTT.

This chain uses TRBV3-1 (or the pseudogene TRBV3-2) with TRBJ1-6; D uncertain. The CDR3 sequence is 12 residues long. V was pared by 8 bases and J by 5 bases, with 7 bases between. Germline CDR1 is LGHDT and CDR2 is YNNKEL (reference sequence). In nucleotides, the CDR3 is TGTGCCAGCCGGGCAAATAATTCACCCCTCCACTTT. Its protein is CASRANNSPLHF.

The chain uses TRBV6-4 and TRBJ2-3, with 10 positions matching TRBD2. J lost 2 bases, V lost 3 bases, and 5 bases had no gene match. The germline gives CDR1 MRHNA, CDR2 SNTAGT. This CDR3 has 16 residues. The CDR3 nucleotides read TGTGCCAGCAGTGATGGAGCGGGAGGGAACACAGATACGCAGTATTTT. Protein sequence: CASSDGAGGNTDTQYF.

The J gene is TRBJ2-5, the V gene TRBV14; 12 bases map to TRBD2. Trimming at V came to 4 bases and at J to 4 bases, leaving 4 bases not matched to a gene. This CDR3 comprises 15 residues. Germline V CDR1 and CDR2: SGHDN, FVKESK. The CDR3 DNA reads as TGTGCCAGCAGCCTTCGACTAGCGGGAGCAGAGACCCAGTACTTC. Protein sequence: CASSLRLAGAETQYF.

This chain links TRBV7-9 with TRBJ2-7, with TRBD1 identical over 10 bases. CDR3 length: 14 residues. The V and J ends lost 5 bases and 6 bases, in that order; junction bases with no gene match: 7. In germline, CDR1 is SEHNR, CDR2 FQNEAQ (reference sequence). This CDR3 reads CASSAGTGVVEQYF. The CDR3 DNA reads TGTGCCAGCAGCGCTGGGACAGGGGTTGTCGAGCAGTACTTC.

The rearrangement links TRBV28 to TRBJ2-5; D is unresolved. This CDR3 is built from 16 residues. The germline gives CDR1 MDHEN, CDR2 SYDVKM. Deletions cut 5 bases from V and 4 bases from J, with 20 bases between. CDR3 amino acids: CASSPSVPWSRETQYF. DNA of the CDR3: TGTGCCAGCAGTCCCTCGGTTCCGTGGTCGAGAGAGACCCAGTACTTC. The full variable domain, in which reference TRBV28 and TRBJ2-5 provide the parts outside the CDR3, is DVKVTQSSRYLVKRTGEKVFLECVQDMDHENMFWYRQDPGLGLRLIYFSYDVKMKEKGDIPEGYSVSREKKERFSLILESASTNQTSMYLCASSPSVPWSRETQYFGPGTRLLVL.

The V call is TRBV2, the J call TRBJ1-5; D is undetermined. With 8 bases removed from V and 2 bases from J, the gap between germline ends came to 13 bases. Germline assignment: CDR1 SNHLY and CDR2 FYNNEI. The CDR3 covers 14 residues. Here the CDR3 DNA reads TGTGCCAGCCGTGGCAGTTGGGGCAATCAGCCCCAGCATTTT. Translation gives CASRGSWGNQPQHF.

The table lists this clone with a count of one. The V gene is TRBV11-2, the J gene TRBJ2-7; tentative D call: TRBD1 (6 bases). The CDR3 is 16 amino acids. CDR1 SGHAT and CDR2 FQNNGV come from the germline V gene. V dropped 1 base and J dropped 4 bases, with 17 bases sitting between them. CDR3 in amino acids: CASSLAAVARGYEQYF. CDR3 bases: TGTGCCAGCAGCTTAGCGGCGGTCGCGAGGGGGTACGAGCAGTACTTC.

The chain employs TRBV4-3 and TRBJ2-1, with D possibly TRBD1 on 6 matching bases. Trimming stripped 4 bases from V and 8 bases from J, with 12 bases between. The CDR3 totals 13 residues. Per germline, CDR1 LGHNA and CDR2 YSLEER. CDR3 coding DNA: TGCGCCAGCAGCCCAGGGGTTCGAGATGAGCAGTTCTTC. This codes for CASSPGVRDEQFF.

V gene TRBV5-1 combines with J gene TRBJ2-2, with TRBD2 as a possible D gene (6 bases). The V gene's germline CDR1 is SGHRS and CDR2 YFSETQ. The CDR3 spans 15 residues. Trimming removed 3 bases from V and 3 bases from J, with 12 bases in between. The CDR3 region has the DNA TGCGCCAGCAGCTCGGTCAGGGACTACACCGGGGAGCTGTTTTTT. This encodes CASSSVRDYTGELFF.

The chain employs TRBV19 and TRBJ1-1; 10 bases align to TRBD1. This CDR3 has 15 residues. The germline V gene has CDR1 LNHDA and CDR2 SQIVND (reference sequence). V was pared by 11 bases and J by 4 bases, with 13 bases of the junction left unmatched. CDR3 in amino acids: CAVGTGEFWATEAFF. DNA for the CDR3: TGTGCCGTGGGGACAGGGGAGTTTTGGGCCACTGAAGCTTTCTTT.

The genes are TRBV27 and TRBJ2-7, with 8 bases lining up with TRBD1. Germline trimming cut 2 bases from V and 7 bases from J; bases unmatched to any gene: 7. The CDR3 is 14 amino acids. Per germline, CDR1 MNHEY and CDR2 SMNVEV (reference sequence). The CDR3 region is CASSLGQGFSEQYF. The CDR3 region has the DNA TGTGCCAGCAGTTTAGGACAGGGTTTCTCTGAGCAGTACTTC.

The genes are TRBV19 and TRBJ2-2, with 9 bases matching TRBD2. V gave up 7 bases and J gave up 2 bases; unmatched junction bases: 8. The germline V gene has CDR1 LNHDA and CDR2 SQIVND (reference sequence). The CDR3 length is 16 residues. The CDR3 sequence is CASTKREAPNTGELFF. The CDR3 DNA is TGTGCCAGTACAAAGCGGGAGGCACCCAACACCGGGGAGCTGTTTTTT.

This clone was observed a single time. The V call is TRBV3-1 (or the pseudogene TRBV3-2), the J call TRBJ1-1; TRBD1 aligns across 9 bases. The germline CDR1 and CDR2 sequences are LGHDT and YNNKEL (reference sequence). The CDR3 extends over 16 amino acids. V trimming: 1 base; J trimming: 6 bases; junction bases outside the gene matches: 9. For the CDR3, the DNA is TGTGCCAGCAGCCAAGGGGGACAGGGCCCCAGGGCTGAAGCTTTCTTT. As protein: CASSQGGQGPRAEAFF.

The J gene is TRBJ1-2, the V gene TRBV18; tentatively, D is TRBD1 (6 bases). CDR3 length: 14 amino acids. V gave up 3 bases and J gave up 7 bases, with 15 bases separating them. Germline V gives CDR1 KGHSH, CDR2 LQKENI. CDR3: CASSPQGRRGGYTF. In DNA form, the CDR3 reads TGTGCCAGCTCACCGCAGGGGCGGCGTGGTGGCTACACCTTC. Filled out from reference TRBV18 and TRBJ1-2, the complete variable domain reads NAGVMQNPRHLVRRRGQEARLRCSPMKGHSHVYWYRQLPEEGLKFMVYLQKENIIDESGMPKERFSAEFPKEGPSILRIQQVVRGDSAAYFCASSPQGRRGGYTFGSGTRLTVV.

The gene calls are TRBV9 and TRBJ1-1; D gene unclear. The CDR3 loop spans 17 amino acids. CDR1 is SGDLS, CDR2 YYNGEE, per germline. The ends were cut back, 0 bases at V and 3 bases at J, with 18 bases in the middle. In DNA form, the CDR3 reads TGTGCCAGCAGCGTAGATCCGTCGGGCGCAATGGACACTGAAGCTTTCTTT. It yields the protein CASSVDPSGAMDTEAFF.

This chain joins TRBV24-1 and TRBJ1-2, with 7 positions matching TRBD1. Germline CDR1 reads KGHDR; CDR2 reads SFDVKD. The CDR3 runs to 14 residues. With 4 bases clipped from V and 4 bases from J, the junction kept 5 bases outside the gene matches. CDR3 nucleotides: TGTGCCACCAGTGACCATGACAGGGTCTATGGCTACACCTTC. Translated: CATSDHDRVYGYTF.

The J gene is TRBJ1-2, the V gene TRBV28, with a tentative D call TRBD1 (6 bases). The V gene's germline CDR1 is MDHEN and CDR2 SYDVKM. This CDR3 has 15 residues. V dropped 5 bases and J dropped 4 bases, with 17 bases sitting between them. The CDR3 DNA follows: TGTGCCAGCAGTCCCCCGGACAGACAAAGCTATGGCTACACCTTC. The encoded protein is CASSPPDRQSYGYTF.

The chain has TRBV27 and TRBJ1-2; TRBD1 agrees at 7 bases. The V and J ends lost 8 bases and 4 bases, in that order; junction bases with no gene match: 19. CDR3 length equals 17 residues. Germline lookup yields CDR1 MNHEY and CDR2 SMNVEV (reference sequence). The chain's CDR3 is CASGDFTRQGRRYGYTF. The CDR3 region has the DNA TGTGCCAGCGGAGATTTTACACGACAGGGTCGGCGCTATGGCTACACCTTC.

The chain uses TRBV4-2 and TRBJ2-2; 7 bases match TRBD2. V trimming: 3 bases; J trimming: 7 bases; junction bases outside the gene matches: 5. CDR1 and CDR2 (germline): LGHNA, YNFKEQ. The CDR3 is made up of 14 amino acids. The CDR3 nucleotides read TGTGCCAGCAGCCAGGCATTAGCGGGCGGGGAGCTGTTTTTT. Translating it yields CASSQALAGGELFF.

The chain is built from TRBV5-1 and TRBJ2-7; tentative D call: TRBD2 (5 bases). CDR1 is SGHRS, CDR2 YFSETQ, per germline. Trimming shortened V by 5 bases and J by 0 bases, and 18 bases separated the two germline ends. The CDR3 is 16 residues long. The CDR3 bases are TGCGCCAGCAGTTCCCCGGCTAGCACATTCTCCTACGAGCAGTACTTC. Translating gives CASSSPASTFSYEQYF.